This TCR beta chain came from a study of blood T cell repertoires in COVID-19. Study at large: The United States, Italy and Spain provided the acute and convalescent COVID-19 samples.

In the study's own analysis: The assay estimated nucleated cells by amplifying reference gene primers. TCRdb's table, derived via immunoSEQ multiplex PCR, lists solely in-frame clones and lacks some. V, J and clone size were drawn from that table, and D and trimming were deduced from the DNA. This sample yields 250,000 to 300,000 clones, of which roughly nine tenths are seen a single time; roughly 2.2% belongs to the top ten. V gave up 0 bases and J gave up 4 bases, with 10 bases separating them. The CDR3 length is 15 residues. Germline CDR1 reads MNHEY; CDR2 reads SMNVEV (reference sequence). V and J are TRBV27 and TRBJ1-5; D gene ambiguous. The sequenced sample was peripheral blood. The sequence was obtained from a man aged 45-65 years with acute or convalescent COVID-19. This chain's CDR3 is CASSLSYIPNQPQHF. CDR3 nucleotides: TGTGCCAGCAGTTTATCGTACATACCTAATCAGCCCCAGCATTTT.